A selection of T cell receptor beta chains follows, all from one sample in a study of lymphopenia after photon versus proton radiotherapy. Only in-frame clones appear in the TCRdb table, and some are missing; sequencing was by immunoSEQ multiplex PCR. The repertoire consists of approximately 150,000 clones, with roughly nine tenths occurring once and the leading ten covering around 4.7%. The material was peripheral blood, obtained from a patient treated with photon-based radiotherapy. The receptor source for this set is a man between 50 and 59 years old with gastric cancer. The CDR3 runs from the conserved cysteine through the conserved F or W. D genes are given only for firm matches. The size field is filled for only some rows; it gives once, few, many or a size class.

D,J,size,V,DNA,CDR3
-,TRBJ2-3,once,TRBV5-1,TGCGCCAGCAGCTTGGGGCAGAGGGGAGATACGCAGTATTTT,CASSLGQRGDTQYF
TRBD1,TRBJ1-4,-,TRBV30,TGTGCCTGGAGTGAGGGACAGGACGGTGAAAAACTGTTTTTT,CAWSEGQDGEKLFF
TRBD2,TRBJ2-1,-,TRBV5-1,TGCGCCAGCAGCCCTAGCGGGAATTCCTACAATGAGCAGTTCTTC,CASSPSGNSYNEQFF
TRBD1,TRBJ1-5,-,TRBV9,TGTGCCAGCAGCGTAGGGCCAGGGGGAAGGAATCAGCCCCAGCATTTT,CASSVGPGGRNQPQHF
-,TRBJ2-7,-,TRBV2,TGTGCCAGCAGCGCAAGGTCAGCCTTTAGCTCCTACGAGCAGTACTTC,CASSARSAFSSYEQYF
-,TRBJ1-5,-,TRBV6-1,TGTGCCAGCAGTGTAGGGCAGGCCCGCAATCAGCCCCAGCATTTT,CASSVGQARNQPQHF
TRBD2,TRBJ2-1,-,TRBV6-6,TGTGCCAGCAGTCCTAGCGGGCAGTACAATGAGCAGTTCTTC,CASSPSGQYNEQFF
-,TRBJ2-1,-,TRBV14,TGTGCCAGCAGCCCCCCTCTAGCCCATCCTGGGTACAATGAGCAGTTCTTC,CASSPPLAHPGYNEQFF
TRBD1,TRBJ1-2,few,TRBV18,TGTGCCAGCTCACCACGGGACAGGGAAGGGGGCTACACCTTC,CASSPRDREGGYTF
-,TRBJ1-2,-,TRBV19,TGTGCCACAAAAACCGGGGGCAAACACTATGGCTACACCTTC,CATKTGGKHYGYTF
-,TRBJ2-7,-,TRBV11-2,TGTGCCAGCAGCTTTACGGGCTTGCGCTCCTACGAGCAGTACTTC,CASSFTGLRSYEQYF
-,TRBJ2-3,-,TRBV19,TGTGCCAGTAGTATAGTCATTAGGGATACGCAGTATTTT,CASSIVIRDTQYF
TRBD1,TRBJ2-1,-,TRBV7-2,TGTGCCAGCACCGTAGGACAGGGGACCAATGAGCAGTTCTTC,CASTVGQGTNEQFF
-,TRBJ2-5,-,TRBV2,TGTGCCAGCACTCGGCTTGAGACCCAGTACTTC,CASTRLETQYF
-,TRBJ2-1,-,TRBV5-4,TGTGCCAGCAGCTTCGCAGGGCATGAGCAGTTCTTC,CASSFAGHEQFF
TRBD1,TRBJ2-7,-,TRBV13,TGTGCCAGCAGCTTTCCAGGACAGGGGAACGAGCAGTACTTC,CASSFPGQGNEQYF
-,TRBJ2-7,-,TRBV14,TGTGCCAGCAGCCCCTTCATGGGGCCCTCAGAGGGCTCCTACGAGCAGTACTTC,CASSPFMGPSEGSYEQYF
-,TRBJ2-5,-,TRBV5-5,TGTGCCAGCAGCTTTAGCGCACAAGAGACCCAGTACTTC,CASSFSAQETQYF
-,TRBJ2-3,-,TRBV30,TGTGCCTGGAGTAGAAGCGGCCTTAGCACAGATACGCAGTATTTT,CAWSRSGLSTDTQYF
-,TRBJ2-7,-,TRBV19,TGTGCCAGTAGTGCCCGCTTAGGGCGCTTGTCCTACGAGCAGTACTTC,CASSARLGRLSYEQYF
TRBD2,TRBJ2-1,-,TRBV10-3,TGTGCCATCAGTGAGTCGACGGTAGCGGGAGATGAGCAGTTCTTC,CAISESTVAGDEQFF
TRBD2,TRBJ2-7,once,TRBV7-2,TGTGCCAGCAGCTTTAGCGGGGCCTCCTACGAGCAGTACTTC,CASSFSGASYEQYF
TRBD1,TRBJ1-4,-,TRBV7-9,TGTGCCAGCAGCCCAACAGGGGGATTTACTAATGAAAAACTGTTTTTT,CASSPTGGFTNEKLFF
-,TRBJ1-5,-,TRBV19,TGTGCCAGTAGTAGGCGGGTTAGCAATCAGCCCCAGCATTTT,CASSRRVSNQPQHF
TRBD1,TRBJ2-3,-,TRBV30,TGTGCCTGGGGGAGGGGACAGGGGACAGATACGCAGTATTTT,CAWGRGQGTDTQYF
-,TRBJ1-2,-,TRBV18,TGTGCCAGCTCACCGACGGATTATGGCTACACCTTC,CASSPTDYGYTF
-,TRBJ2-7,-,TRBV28,TGTGCCAGCAGCCGAGGGGACACTACCTCCTACGAGCAGTACTTC,CASSRGDTTSYEQYF
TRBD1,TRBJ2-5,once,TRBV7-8,TGTGCCAGCAGCATACAGGGGGCAGGAGAGACCCAGTACTTC,CASSIQGAGETQYF
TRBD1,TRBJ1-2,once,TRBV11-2,TGTGCCAGCAGCACACCGGCCGGGACAGACAGCTTCTATGGCTACACCTTC,CASSTPAGTDSFYGYTF
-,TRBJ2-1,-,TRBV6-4,TGTGCCAGCAGTGACTCGGCGCTGGGAAAAGGGAATGAGCAGTTCTTC,CASSDSALGKGNEQFF
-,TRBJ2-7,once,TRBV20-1,TGCAGTGCTAGTTTCGTTTACGAGCAGTACTTC,CSASFVYEQYF
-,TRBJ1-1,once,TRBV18,TGTGCCAGCTCACCGCCCGTTAACACTGAAGCTTTCTTT,CASSPPVNTEAFF
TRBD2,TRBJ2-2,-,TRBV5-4,TGTGCCAGCAGCTCCCGGCTAGCGGGACGGCTCGGGGAGCTGTTTTTT,CASSSRLAGRLGELFF
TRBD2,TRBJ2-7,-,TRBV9,TGTGCCAGCAGCGCTAGCGGTTGGGGGGACTACGAGCAGTACTTC,CASSASGWGDYEQYF
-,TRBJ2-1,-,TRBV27,TGTGCCAGCAGTAACTCCGTTCGTGAGCAGTTCTTC,CASSNSVREQFF
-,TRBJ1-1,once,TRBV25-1,TGTGCCAGCACGGACACAGGGATGGCTTTCTTT,CASTDTGMAFF
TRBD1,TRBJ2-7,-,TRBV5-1,TGCGCCAGCAGCTTGCGTTCTGGGACAGGGGTCGGCGAGCAGTACTTC,CASSLRSGTGVGEQYF
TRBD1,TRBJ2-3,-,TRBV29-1,TGCAGCGTTGATAGCCAGGGGGGCACAGATACGCAGTATTTT,CSVDSQGGTDTQYF
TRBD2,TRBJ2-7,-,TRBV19,TGTGCCAGTAGTAAGCTAGCGGGAGCGGCCGACGAGCAGTACTTC,CASSKLAGAADEQYF
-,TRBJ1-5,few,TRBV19,TGTGCCAGTAGGGGGGCTGGGCAGCCCCAGCATTTT,CASRGAGQPQHF
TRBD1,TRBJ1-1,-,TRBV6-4,TGTGCCAGCAGTGAGCGACAGGGGGGGACTGAAGCTTTCTTT,CASSERQGGTEAFF
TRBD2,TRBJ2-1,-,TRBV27,TGTGCCAGCAGTACTAGCGGGAGGGACAATGAGCAGTTCTTC,CASSTSGRDNEQFF
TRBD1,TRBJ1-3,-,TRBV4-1,TGCGCCAGCAGCCACCGGGACAGGGTTAGAGGGTCTGGAAACACCATATATTTT,CASSHRDRVRGSGNTIYF
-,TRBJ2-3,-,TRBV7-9,TGTGCCAGCAGCTTCGGGCCATCCGCAGATACGCAGTATTTT,CASSFGPSADTQYF
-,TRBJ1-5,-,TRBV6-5,TGTGCCAGCAGTTACCGTCATAGCAATCAGCCCCAGCATTTT,CASSYRHSNQPQHF
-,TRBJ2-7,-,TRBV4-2,TGTGCCAGCAGCCCAGCAGTATCCTACGAGCAGTACTTC,CASSPAVSYEQYF
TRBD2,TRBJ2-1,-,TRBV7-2,TGTGCCAGCAGCCAAAGCGGGACCTACAATGAGCAGTTCTTC,CASSQSGTYNEQFF
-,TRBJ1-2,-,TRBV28,TGTGCCAGCAGCTATTTAGATGGCTACACCTTC,CASSYLDGYTF
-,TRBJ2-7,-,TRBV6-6,TGTGCCAGCAGCTCAGACATCTACGAGCAGTACTTC,CASSSDIYEQYF
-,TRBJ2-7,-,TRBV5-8,TGTGCCAGCAGCTTGGAGGGCCAGATGACCTACGAGCAGTACTTC,CASSLEGQMTYEQYF
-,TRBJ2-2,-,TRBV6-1,TGTGCCAGCAGTGTGCAGGGACGAAACACCGGGGAGCTGTTTTTT,CASSVQGRNTGELFF
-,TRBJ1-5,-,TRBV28,TGTGCCAGCCTCCCGGGTGGGGGGCGACAGCCCCAGCATTTT,CASLPGGGRQPQHF
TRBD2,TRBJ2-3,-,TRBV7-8,TGTGCCAGCAGCCCTGCTAGCGGGGATCTCCAAGATACGCAGTATTTT,CASSPASGDLQDTQYF
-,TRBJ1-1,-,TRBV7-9,TGTGCCAGCAGCTTTTTGACAGGGAACACTGAAGCTTTCTTT,CASSFLTGNTEAFF
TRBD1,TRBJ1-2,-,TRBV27,TGTGCCAGCAGTTTTTCTCGACAGGGGAGAAAAGTTGGGTATGGCTACACCTTC,CASSFSRQGRKVGYGYTF
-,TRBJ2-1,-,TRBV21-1,TGTGCCAGCAGCAAACTAGCGGGAGGTGTCAATGAGCAGTTCTTC,CASSKLAGGVNEQFF
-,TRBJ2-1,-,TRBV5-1,TGCGCCAGCAGCTTGGCCGAGAAGTACAATGAGCAGTTCTTC,CASSLAEKYNEQFF
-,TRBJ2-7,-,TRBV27,TGTGCCAGCAGACGGGGGACGGACCTTCGCTACGAGCAGTACTTC,CASRRGTDLRYEQYF
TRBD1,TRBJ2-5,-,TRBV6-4,TGTGCCAGCAGCAGGGGGCAAGGGGAGACCCAGTACTTC,CASSRGQGETQYF
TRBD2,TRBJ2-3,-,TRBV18,TGTGCCAGCTCATCACTAGCGGGATGGGCAGATACGCAGTATTTT,CASSSLAGWADTQYF